This TCR beta chain was sequenced for a study of technical replicates of blood from several donors. Sequenced by immunoSEQ multiplex PCR; TCRdb stores in-frame clones only, minus some. The sample includes tens of thousands of clones, around 93% seen only once; the top ten take around 4%. CDR3 length: 15 amino acids. CDR1 is SGHRS and CDR2 is YFSETQ in the germline V gene. Trimming left V 0 bases short and J 4 bases short, with 10 bases between. Sequencing was done on a sample of PBMCs. This TCR derives from a human donor in good health. Some clones in this sample may be carry-over from other donors' samples. J is TRBJ2-2 and V is TRBV5-1; TRBD1 is a possible D gene (6 bases). The CDR3 sequence: CASSLGQASTGELFF. In DNA, the CDR3 is TGCGCCAGCAGCTTGGGACAGGCGTCCACCGGGGAGCTGTTTTTT. Full variable domain (missing parts from reference TRBV5-1 and TRBJ2-2): KAGVTQTPRYLIKTRGQQVTLSCSPISGHRSVSWYQQTPGQGLQFLFEYFSETQRNKGNFPGRFSGRQFSNSRSEMNVSTLELGDSALYLCASSLGQASTGELFFGEGSRLTVL.